This is a list of T cell receptor beta chains from one sample in a study of HIV-infected children after antiretroviral therapy interruption. In TCRdb, the 3' RACE reads were re-called with MiXCR into one record per CDR3 protein. There are about 50,000 distinct CDR3 sequences in the sample; more than 3.5% occur only once, and 0.6% to 0.85% lies in the top ten. Sequenced material: CD45RA+ CD4+ T cells from PBMCs, pooled from several time points, taken from a donor given antiretroviral therapy, either interrupted or continuous. These receptors were obtained from a pool of human donors with HIV. Both conserved end residues are part of each CDR3. A D gene is named only where the DNA matches it firmly. Not every row has a clone size; where given, it reads once, few, many or a size class.

DNA: TGTGCCGTCGGCGCTAACTATGGCTACACCTTC
CDR3: CAVGANYGYTF
size: many
J: TRBJ1-2
D: NA
V: TRBV7-9

DNA: TGTGCCAGCAGCTTGAGGGCCACCGGGGAGCTGTTTTTT
CDR3: CASSLRATGELFF
size: many
J: TRBJ2-2
D: NA
V: TRBV5-6

DNA: TGTGCCAGTAGTATAGCGGAAAAACTGTTTTTT
CDR3: CASSIAEKLFF
size: many
J: TRBJ1-4
D: NA
V: TRBV19

DNA: TGTGCCAGCAAGGACAGGGGAGATACGCAGTATTTT
CDR3: CASKDRGDTQYF
size: many
J: TRBJ2-3
D: TRBD1
V: TRBV2

DNA: TGTGCCACCAAAGACAGCGGAGATCAGCCCCAGCATTTT
CDR3: CATKDSGDQPQHF
size: many
J: TRBJ1-5
D: NA
V: TRBV18

DNA: TGTGCCAGCAGCCAAGATCGTGGTGGGTCCTGGACAGATACGCAGTATTTT
CDR3: CASSQDRGGSWTDTQYF
size: NA
J: TRBJ2-3
D: NA
V: TRBV14

DNA: TGCAGTGCTAGAGATAACAGGGGGGATGAGACCCAGTACTTC
CDR3: CSARDNRGDETQYF
size: NA
J: TRBJ2-5
D: TRBD1
V: TRBV20-1

DNA: TGTGCCAGTAGGAGGATAGCGGGGAGTAACCGAGAGACCCAGTACTTC
CDR3: CASRRIAGSNRETQYF
size: many
J: TRBJ2-5
D: TRBD2
V: TRBV19

DNA: TGCGCCAGCAGTCGGGCGGACCCCGACCTCATGAACACTGAAGCTTTCTTT
CDR3: CASSRADPDLMNTEAFF
size: many
J: TRBJ1-1
D: NA
V: TRBV23-1

DNA: TGCAGTGCTAGAGATTGGGATACGCAGTATTTT
CDR3: CSARDWDTQYF
size: many
J: TRBJ2-3
D: NA
V: TRBV20-1

DNA: TGTGCCAGCAGCCAAGTAGCGGATGATACCTACGAGCAGTACTTC
CDR3: CASSQVADDTYEQYF
size: many
J: TRBJ2-7
D: NA
V: TRBV4-2

DNA: TGTGCCAGTCCCGTCCCTCCAGCGGGGGGGCGGAACGAGCAGTACTTC
CDR3: CASPVPPAGGRNEQYF
size: many
J: TRBJ2-7
D: TRBD2
V: TRBV28

DNA: TGTGCCAGCTCACCAGGGCGCGACACTGAAGCTTTCTTT
CDR3: CASSPGRDTEAFF
size: NA
J: TRBJ1-1
D: NA
V: TRBV18

DNA: TGCAGCGCTGGGGGGGCCCGGGAGCTGTTTTTT
CDR3: CSAGGARELFF
size: many
J: TRBJ2-2
D: NA
V: TRBV29-1

DNA: TGTGCCATCAGTAACGTCTCTGGAAACACCATATATTTT
CDR3: CAISNVSGNTIYF
size: many
J: TRBJ1-3
D: NA
V: TRBV10-3

DNA: TGTGCCAGCAGCCAAGTTGGAAGCAGAACCGAGCAGTACTTC
CDR3: CASSQVGSRTEQYF
size: NA
J: TRBJ2-7
D: NA
V: TRBV3-1

DNA: TGTGCCAGCAGCTTGAGTCTAGCGGGGGGGCCGGCCAAAAACATTCAGTACTTC
CDR3: CASSLSLAGGPAKNIQYF
size: many
J: TRBJ2-4
D: TRBD2
V: TRBV5-6

DNA: TGCAGTGCTAGTGTATCGGGGGATCAGCCCCAGCATTTT
CDR3: CSASVSGDQPQHF
size: many
J: TRBJ1-5
D: NA
V: TRBV20-1

DNA: TGTGCCATCAGTCGACAGGGGGCCCAAGAGACCCAGTACTTC
CDR3: CAISRQGAQETQYF
size: NA
J: TRBJ2-5
D: TRBD1
V: TRBV10-3

DNA: TGCAGCGTTGATGGCGGATACAATGAGCAGTTCTTC
CDR3: CSVDGGYNEQFF
size: many
J: TRBJ2-1
D: NA
V: TRBV29-1

DNA: TGTGCCAGCAGCCAAGTCCCTCCCAGTTCACCCCTCCACTTT
CDR3: CASSQVPPSSPLHF
size: many
J: TRBJ1-6
D: NA
V: TRBV3-1

DNA: TGCGCCAGCAGCCCCGCTCCCTCGAGCTACACCTTC
CDR3: CASSPAPSSYTF
size: many
J: TRBJ1-2
D: NA
V: TRBV5-1

DNA: TGTGCCAGCAGCCCAACGGGGCGGGGCAACTACAATGAGCAGTTCTTC
CDR3: CASSPTGRGNYNEQFF
size: many
J: TRBJ2-1
D: NA
V: TRBV7-2

DNA: TGTGCCAGCAGGCCAATACAGGGGGTAGAGTGGATGGAATTTGCGGAGACCCAGTACTTC
CDR3: CASRPIQGVEWMEFAETQYF
size: many
J: TRBJ2-5
D: TRBD1
V: TRBV6-2/TRBV6-3

DNA: TGCAGCGTTGAAAGGGGATCTTACACCGGGGAGCTGTTTTTT
CDR3: CSVERGSYTGELFF
size: many
J: TRBJ2-2
D: NA
V: TRBV29-1

DNA: TGCAGTGCTAGTACTGACTCTGGAAACACCATATATTTT
CDR3: CSASTDSGNTIYF
size: many
J: TRBJ1-3
D: NA
V: TRBV20-1

DNA: TGTGCCAGCAGTCTCGACAGCGCAACTAATGAAAAACTGTTTTTT
CDR3: CASSLDSATNEKLFF
size: many
J: TRBJ1-4
D: NA
V: TRBV2

DNA: TGCGCCAGCACCGACAGGGGCGAAGGCAATGAGCAGTTCTTC
CDR3: CASTDRGEGNEQFF
size: many
J: TRBJ2-1
D: TRBD1
V: TRBV5-1

DNA: TGTGCCAGCAGCTTATATATCGCTGAAGCTTTCTTT
CDR3: CASSLYIAEAFF
size: many
J: TRBJ1-1
D: NA
V: TRBV7-2

DNA: TGCGGAGGCCTAGGAGAAGGGACAGGGCCCTCTGGAAACACCATATATTTT
CDR3: CGGLGEGTGPSGNTIYF
size: many
J: TRBJ1-3
D: TRBD1
V: TRBV20-1

DNA: TGTGCCAGCTGCTTTGGCCCGAGCTCCTACGAGCAGTACTTC
CDR3: CASCFGPSSYEQYF
size: many
J: TRBJ2-7
D: NA
V: TRBV7-9

DNA: TGTGCCAGCAGCTTAATGGGTGAGGGCACTGAAGCTTTCTTT
CDR3: CASSLMGEGTEAFF
size: NA
J: TRBJ1-1
D: NA
V: TRBV11-3

DNA: TGCGCCAGCTTCCCAGGCGGAACGGATTCCTACGAGCAGTACTTC
CDR3: CASFPGGTDSYEQYF
size: NA
J: TRBJ2-7
D: NA
V: TRBV5-1

DNA: TGTGCCAGCTCACCACCACGGACAGCTAACTATGGCTACACCTTC
CDR3: CASSPPRTANYGYTF
size: NA
J: TRBJ1-2
D: NA
V: TRBV18

DNA: TGTGCCAGCAGCTTAGACGGCCCGGGGTACACTGAAGCTTTCTTT
CDR3: CASSLDGPGYTEAFF
size: many
J: TRBJ1-1
D: NA
V: TRBV7-9

DNA: TGTGCCAGCAGCCCAAAGGGATCCGGGATTCCCCGCTCTGGAAACACCATATATTTT
CDR3: CASSPKGSGIPRSGNTIYF
size: many
J: TRBJ1-3
D: NA
V: TRBV3-1

DNA: NA
CDR3: CASSSSDQPQHF
size: many
J: TRBJ1-5
D: NA
V: TRBV12-3/TRBV12-4

DNA: TGTGCCAGCAAGGGGGGGGTGAAGGGGACTGAAGCTTTCTTT
CDR3: CASKGGVKGTEAFF
size: many
J: TRBJ1-1
D: NA
V: TRBV28

DNA: TGTGCCAGCAAGTCCGGGGGCGATACGCAGTATTTT
CDR3: CASKSGGDTQYF
size: many
J: TRBJ2-3
D: NA
V: TRBV6-1

DNA: TGCGCCAGCAGCTTGGAGAGGGCCCCCCAGAACATTCAGTACTTC
CDR3: CASSLERAPQNIQYF
size: many
J: TRBJ2-4
D: NA
V: TRBV5-1

DNA: TGTGCCAGCTCACCAATTGAAGGTCTCAATGAGCAGTTCTTC
CDR3: CASSPIEGLNEQFF
size: many
J: TRBJ2-1
D: NA
V: TRBV18

DNA: TGTGCCAGCAGCTTAGTGGGCATTCAGTACTTC
CDR3: CASSLVGIQYF
size: many
J: TRBJ2-4
D: NA
V: TRBV7-2

DNA: TGCGCCAGCAGCCGCGTGACCCAAGACACAGATACGCAGTATTTT
CDR3: CASSRVTQDTDTQYF
size: many
J: TRBJ2-3
D: NA
V: TRBV5-1

DNA: TGTGCCAGCAGCTTACCGGGACTGCAAGAGACCCAGTACTTC
CDR3: CASSLPGLQETQYF
size: many
J: TRBJ2-5
D: NA
V: TRBV7-7

DNA: TGTGCCAGCAGCCGGCTCGACAGTGAAGCTTTCTTT
CDR3: CASSRLDSEAFF
size: few
J: TRBJ1-1
D: NA
V: TRBV12-3/TRBV12-4

DNA: TGTGCCAGCAGCAATACTAACCAGGGCGGGAGAGGCTACACCTTC
CDR3: CASSNTNQGGRGYTF
size: many
J: TRBJ1-2
D: NA
V: TRBV2

DNA: TGTGCCAGCAGTCTAGGGACAGGGGTTCTTGTAACGAACAATTCACCCCTCCACTTT
CDR3: CASSLGTGVLVTNNSPLHF
size: many
J: TRBJ1-6
D: TRBD1
V: TRBV28

DNA: TGTGCCAGCAGTGAGGCAGGGGCTAACTATGGCTACACCTTC
CDR3: CASSEAGANYGYTF
size: many
J: TRBJ1-2
D: NA
V: TRBV25-1

DNA: TGTGCCAGCACCACAACCGGCCCTTACGAGCAGTACTTC
CDR3: CASTTTGPYEQYF
size: many
J: TRBJ2-7
D: NA
V: TRBV7-9

DNA: TGTGCCAGCAGTTTAGCGCTTGGGGTTGACTATGGCTACACCTTC
CDR3: CASSLALGVDYGYTF
size: NA
J: TRBJ1-2
D: NA
V: TRBV12-3/TRBV12-4

DNA: TGTGCCAGCAGTTTTGGGAATCAGCCCCAGCATTTT
CDR3: CASSFGNQPQHF
size: many
J: TRBJ1-5
D: NA
V: TRBV12-3/TRBV12-4

DNA: TGCGCCAGCAGCTTGCGGGTGGACAGGCGGACAGATACGCAGTATTTT
CDR3: CASSLRVDRRTDTQYF
size: NA
J: TRBJ2-3
D: TRBD1
V: TRBV5-1

DNA: TGTGCCAGCAGCCGCAGTGGTAGCGGGGGCCTAAACACCGGGGAGCTGTTTTTT
CDR3: CASSRSGSGGLNTGELFF
size: many
J: TRBJ2-2
D: TRBD2
V: TRBV14

DNA: TGTGCCAGCAGCCACGGACAGGGGGCATACAATGAGCAGTTCTTC
CDR3: CASSHGQGAYNEQFF
size: NA
J: TRBJ2-1
D: TRBD1
V: TRBV7-3

DNA: TGCAGCGTTGATAGCAGGGGGTCCCACAATGAGCAGTTCTTC
CDR3: CSVDSRGSHNEQFF
size: many
J: TRBJ2-1
D: TRBD1
V: TRBV29-1

DNA: TGCGCCAGCAGCCCGAGTCCCGGGACAGGGGCCAATGAGCAGTTCTTC
CDR3: CASSPSPGTGANEQFF
size: many
J: TRBJ2-1
D: TRBD1
V: TRBV5-1

DNA: TGCAGCGTTCTCCTCGAGGGCAGGGCCAACGAGCAGTACTTC
CDR3: CSVLLEGRANEQYF
size: many
J: TRBJ2-7
D: NA
V: TRBV29-1